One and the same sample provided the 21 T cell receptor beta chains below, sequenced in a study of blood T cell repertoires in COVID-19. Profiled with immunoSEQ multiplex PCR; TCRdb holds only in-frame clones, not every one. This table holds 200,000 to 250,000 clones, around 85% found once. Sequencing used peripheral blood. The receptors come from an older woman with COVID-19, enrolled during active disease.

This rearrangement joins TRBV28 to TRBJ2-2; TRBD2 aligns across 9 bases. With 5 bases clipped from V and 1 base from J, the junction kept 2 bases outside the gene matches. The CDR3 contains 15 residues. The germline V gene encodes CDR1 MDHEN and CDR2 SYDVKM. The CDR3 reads CASSKRGVNTGELFF. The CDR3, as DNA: TGTGCCAGCAGTAAGCGGGGGGTGAACACCGGGGAGCTGTTTTTT.

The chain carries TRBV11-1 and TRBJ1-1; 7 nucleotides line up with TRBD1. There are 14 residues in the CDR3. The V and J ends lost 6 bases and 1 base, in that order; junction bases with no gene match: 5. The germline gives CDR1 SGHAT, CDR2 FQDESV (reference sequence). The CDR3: CASSPTGRNTEAFF. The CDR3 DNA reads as TGTGCCAGCAGTCCGACAGGGCGGAACACTGAAGCTTTCTTT.

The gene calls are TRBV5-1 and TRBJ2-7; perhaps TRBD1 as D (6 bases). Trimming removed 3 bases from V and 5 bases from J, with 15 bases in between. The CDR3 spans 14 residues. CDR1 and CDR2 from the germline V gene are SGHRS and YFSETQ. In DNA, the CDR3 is TGCGCCAGCAGCTCGTACGATTACAGGGACGAGCAGTACTTC. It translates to CASSSYDYRDEQYF.

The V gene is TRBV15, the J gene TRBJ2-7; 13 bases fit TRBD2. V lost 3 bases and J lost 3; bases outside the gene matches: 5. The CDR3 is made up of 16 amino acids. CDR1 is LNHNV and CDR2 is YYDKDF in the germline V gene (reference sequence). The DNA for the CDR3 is TGTGCCACCAGCAGTTCACTAGCGGGAGGGATCTACGAGCAGTACTTC. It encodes CATSSSLAGGIYEQYF.

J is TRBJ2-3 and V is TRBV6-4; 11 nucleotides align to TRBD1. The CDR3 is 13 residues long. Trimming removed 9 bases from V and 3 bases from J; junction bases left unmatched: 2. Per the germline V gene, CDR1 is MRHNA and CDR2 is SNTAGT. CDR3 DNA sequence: TGTGCCAGTGGGACAGGGGGGACAGATACGCAGTATTTT. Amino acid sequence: CASGTGGTDTQYF.

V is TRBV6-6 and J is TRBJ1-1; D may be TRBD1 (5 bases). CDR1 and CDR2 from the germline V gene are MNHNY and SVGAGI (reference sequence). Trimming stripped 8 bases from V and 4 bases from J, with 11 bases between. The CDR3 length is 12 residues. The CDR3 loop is CASDPGGTEAFF. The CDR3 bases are TGTGCCAGCGACCCCGGGGGCACTGAAGCTTTCTTT.

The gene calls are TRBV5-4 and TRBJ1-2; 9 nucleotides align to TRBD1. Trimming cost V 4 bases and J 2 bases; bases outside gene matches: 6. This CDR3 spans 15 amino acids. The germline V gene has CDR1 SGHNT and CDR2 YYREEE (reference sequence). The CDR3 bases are TGTGCCAGCAGCCTAATCGGGACAGGGAACTATGGCTACACCTTC. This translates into CASSLIGTGNYGYTF.

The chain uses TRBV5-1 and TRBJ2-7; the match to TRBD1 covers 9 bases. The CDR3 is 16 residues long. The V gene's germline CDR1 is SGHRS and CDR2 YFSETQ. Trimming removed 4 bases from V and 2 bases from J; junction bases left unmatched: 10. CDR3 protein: CASSLSTGGSPYEQYF. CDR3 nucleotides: TGCGCCAGCAGCCTGTCTACAGGGGGCTCTCCCTACGAGCAGTACTTC.

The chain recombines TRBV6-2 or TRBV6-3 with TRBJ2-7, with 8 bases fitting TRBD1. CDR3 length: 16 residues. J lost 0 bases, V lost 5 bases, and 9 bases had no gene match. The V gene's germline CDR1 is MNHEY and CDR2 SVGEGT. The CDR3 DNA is TGTGCCAGCAGTAACGGCGGGACAGGTTCCTCCTACGAGCAGTACTTC. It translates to CASSNGGTGSSYEQYF.

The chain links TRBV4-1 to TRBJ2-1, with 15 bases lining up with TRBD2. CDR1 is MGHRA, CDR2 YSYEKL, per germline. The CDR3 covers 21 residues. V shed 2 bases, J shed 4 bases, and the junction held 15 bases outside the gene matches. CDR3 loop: CASSQLSRTSGRAPLYNEQFF. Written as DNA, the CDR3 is TGCGCCAGCAGCCAACTTTCTAGGACTAGCGGGAGGGCCCCTTTGTACAATGAGCAGTTCTTC.

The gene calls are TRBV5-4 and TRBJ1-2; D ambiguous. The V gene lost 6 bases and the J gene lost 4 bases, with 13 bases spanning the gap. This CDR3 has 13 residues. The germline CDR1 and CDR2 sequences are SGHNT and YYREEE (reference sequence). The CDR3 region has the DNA TGTGCCAGCATTCAACCGGGATCCTATGGCTACACCTTC. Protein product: CASIQPGSYGYTF. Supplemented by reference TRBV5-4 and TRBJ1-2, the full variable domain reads ETGVTQSPTHLIKTRGQQVTLRCSSQSGHNTVSWYQQALGQGPQFIFQYYREEENGRGNFPPRFSGLQFPNYSSELNVNALELDDSALYLCASIQPGSYGYTFGSGTRLTVV.

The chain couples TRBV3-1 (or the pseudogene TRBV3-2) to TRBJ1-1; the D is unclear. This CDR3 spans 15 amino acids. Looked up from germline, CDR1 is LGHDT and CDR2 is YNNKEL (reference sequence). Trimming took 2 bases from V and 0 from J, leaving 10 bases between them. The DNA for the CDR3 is TGTGCCAGCAGCCAACCCCCGGGGATGAACACTGAAGCTTTCTTT. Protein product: CASSQPPGMNTEAFF.

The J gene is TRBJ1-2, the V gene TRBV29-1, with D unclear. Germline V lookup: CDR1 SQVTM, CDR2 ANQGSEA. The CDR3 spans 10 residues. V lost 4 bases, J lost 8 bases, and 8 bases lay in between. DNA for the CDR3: TGCAGCGTTGCGTTCGAGGGCTACACCTTC. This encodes CSVAFEGYTF.

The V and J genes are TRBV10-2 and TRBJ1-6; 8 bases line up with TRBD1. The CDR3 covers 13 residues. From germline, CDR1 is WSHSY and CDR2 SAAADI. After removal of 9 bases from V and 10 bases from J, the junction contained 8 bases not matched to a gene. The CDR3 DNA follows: TGCGCCAGTAGACAGGGGCAGGAGTCACCCCTCCACTTT. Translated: CASRQGQESPLHF.

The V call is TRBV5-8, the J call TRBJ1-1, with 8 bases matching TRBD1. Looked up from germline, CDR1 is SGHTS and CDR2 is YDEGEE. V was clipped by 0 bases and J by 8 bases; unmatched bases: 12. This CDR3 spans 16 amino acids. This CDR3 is CASSLALGQGRKEAFF. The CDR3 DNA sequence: TGTGCCAGCAGCTTGGCCCTCGGACAGGGCCGGAAGGAAGCTTTCTTT.

The CDR3 DNA follows: TGTGCCAGTAGTGGACTAGCGGGCTACTACGAGCAGTACTTC. Amino acids: CASSGLAGYYEQYF. The chain has TRBV19 and TRBJ2-7; 11 bases agree with TRBD2. Trimming took 5 bases from V and 3 from J; bases not matched to a gene: 3. CDR1 LNHDA and CDR2 SQIVND come from the germline V gene (reference sequence). CDR3 length: 14 amino acids. Based on the CDR3 plus reference TRBV19 and TRBJ2-7, the full variable domain is DGGITQSPKYLFRKEGQNVTLSCEQNLNHDAMYWYRQDPGQGLRLIYYSQIVNDFQKGDIAEGYSVSREKKESFPLTVTSAQKNPTAFYLCASSGLAGYYEQYFGPGTRLTVT.

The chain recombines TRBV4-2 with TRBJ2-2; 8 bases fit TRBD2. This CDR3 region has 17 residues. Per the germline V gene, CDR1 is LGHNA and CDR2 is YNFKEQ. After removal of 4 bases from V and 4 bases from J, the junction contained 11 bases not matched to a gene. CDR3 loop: CASSLLGGALSTGELFF. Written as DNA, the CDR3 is TGTGCCAGCAGCCTTCTCGGGGGGGCCTTGAGCACCGGGGAGCTGTTTTTT.

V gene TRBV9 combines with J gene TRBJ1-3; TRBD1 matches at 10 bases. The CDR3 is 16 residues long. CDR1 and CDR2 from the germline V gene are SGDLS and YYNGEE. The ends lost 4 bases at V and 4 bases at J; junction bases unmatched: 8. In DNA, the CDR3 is TGTGCCAGCAGCCCAAGACAGGGGGCGGTGGGAAACACCATATATTTT. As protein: CASSPRQGAVGNTIYF.

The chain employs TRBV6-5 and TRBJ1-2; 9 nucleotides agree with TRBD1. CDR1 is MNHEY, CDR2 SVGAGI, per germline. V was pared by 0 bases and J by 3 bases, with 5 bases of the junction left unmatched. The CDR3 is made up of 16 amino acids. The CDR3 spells CASSYSWDRDHYGYTF. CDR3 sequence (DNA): TGTGCCAGCAGTTACTCTTGGGACAGGGATCACTATGGCTACACCTTC.

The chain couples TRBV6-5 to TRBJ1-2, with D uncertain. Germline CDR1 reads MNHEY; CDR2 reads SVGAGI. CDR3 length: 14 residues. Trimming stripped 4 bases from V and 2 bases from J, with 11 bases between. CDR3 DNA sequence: TGTGCCAGCAGTTCGGGGATAGGGAACTATGGCTACACCTTC. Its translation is CASSSGIGNYGYTF.

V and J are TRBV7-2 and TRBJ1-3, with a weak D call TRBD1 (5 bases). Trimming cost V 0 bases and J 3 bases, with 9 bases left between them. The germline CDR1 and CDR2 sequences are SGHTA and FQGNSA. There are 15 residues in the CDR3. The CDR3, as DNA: TGTGCCAGCAGCTTAGCAGCAGGGTTTGGAAACACCATATATTTT. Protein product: CASSLAAGFGNTIYF.